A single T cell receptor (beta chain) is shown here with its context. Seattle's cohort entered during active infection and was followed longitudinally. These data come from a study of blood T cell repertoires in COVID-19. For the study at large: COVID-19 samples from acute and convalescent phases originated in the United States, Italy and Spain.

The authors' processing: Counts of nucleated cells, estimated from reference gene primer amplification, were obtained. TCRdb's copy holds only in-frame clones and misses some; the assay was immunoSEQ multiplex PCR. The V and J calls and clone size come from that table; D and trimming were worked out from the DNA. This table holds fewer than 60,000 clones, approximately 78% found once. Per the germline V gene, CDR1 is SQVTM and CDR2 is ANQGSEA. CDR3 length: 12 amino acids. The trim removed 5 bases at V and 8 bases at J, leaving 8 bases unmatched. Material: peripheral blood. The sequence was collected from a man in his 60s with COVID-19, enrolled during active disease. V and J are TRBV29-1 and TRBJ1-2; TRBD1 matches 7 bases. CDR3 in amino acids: CSVRQGVVGYTF. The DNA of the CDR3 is TGCAGCGTTCGACAGGGAGTGGTGGGCTACACCTTC.